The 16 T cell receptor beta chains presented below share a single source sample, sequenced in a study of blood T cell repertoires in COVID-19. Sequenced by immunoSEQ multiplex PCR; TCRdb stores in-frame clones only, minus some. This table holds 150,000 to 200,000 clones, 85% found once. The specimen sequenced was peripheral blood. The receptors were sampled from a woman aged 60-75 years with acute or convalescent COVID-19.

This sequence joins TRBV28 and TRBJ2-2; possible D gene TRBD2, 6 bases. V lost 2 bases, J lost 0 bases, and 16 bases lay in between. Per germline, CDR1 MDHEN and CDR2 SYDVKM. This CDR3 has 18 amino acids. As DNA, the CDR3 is TGTGCCAGCAGTTTAGGGGTACGGGGGTTCGCGAACACCGGGGAGCTGTTTTTT. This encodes CASSLGVRGFANTGELFF.

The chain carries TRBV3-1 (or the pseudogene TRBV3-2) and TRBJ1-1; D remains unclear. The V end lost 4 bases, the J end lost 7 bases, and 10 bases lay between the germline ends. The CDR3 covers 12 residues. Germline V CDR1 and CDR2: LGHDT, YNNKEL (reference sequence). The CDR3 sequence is CASSPRVGEAFF. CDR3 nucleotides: TGTGCCAGCAGCCCCCGGGTAGGTGAAGCTTTCTTT.

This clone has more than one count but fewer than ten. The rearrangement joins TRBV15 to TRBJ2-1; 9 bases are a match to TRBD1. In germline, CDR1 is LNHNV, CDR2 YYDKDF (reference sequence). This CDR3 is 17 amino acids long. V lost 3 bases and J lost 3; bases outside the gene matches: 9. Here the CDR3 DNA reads TGTGCCACCAGCAGGATAGGGACAGGGCGTTTCTACAATGAGCAGTTCTTC. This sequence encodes CATSRIGTGRFYNEQFF.

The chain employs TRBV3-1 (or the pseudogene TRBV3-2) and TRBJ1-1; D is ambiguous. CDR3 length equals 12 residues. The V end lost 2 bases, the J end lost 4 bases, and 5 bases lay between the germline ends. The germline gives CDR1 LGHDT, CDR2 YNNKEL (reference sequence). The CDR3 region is CASSQSSTEAFF. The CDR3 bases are TGTGCCAGCAGCCAAAGTAGCACTGAAGCTTTCTTT.

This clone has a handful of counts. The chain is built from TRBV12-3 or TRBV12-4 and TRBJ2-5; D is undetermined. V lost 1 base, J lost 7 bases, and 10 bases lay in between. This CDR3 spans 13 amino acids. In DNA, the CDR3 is TGTGCCAGCAGTTTAGGGGCCTTGGGGACCCAGTACTTC. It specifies CASSLGALGTQYF.

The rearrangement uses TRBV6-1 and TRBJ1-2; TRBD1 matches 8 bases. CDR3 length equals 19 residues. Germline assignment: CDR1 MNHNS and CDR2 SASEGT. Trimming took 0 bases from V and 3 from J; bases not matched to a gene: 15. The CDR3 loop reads CASSEALRQGISKDYGYTF. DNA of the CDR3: TGTGCCAGCAGTGAAGCGTTACGACAGGGGATAAGTAAGGACTATGGCTACACCTTC.

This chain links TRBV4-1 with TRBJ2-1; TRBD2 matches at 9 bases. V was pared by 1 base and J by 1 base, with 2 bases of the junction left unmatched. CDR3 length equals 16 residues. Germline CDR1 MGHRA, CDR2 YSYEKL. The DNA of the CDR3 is TGCGCCAGCAGCCAAGCTCTAGCGGGGTCCTACAATGAGCAGTTCTTC. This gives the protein CASSQALAGSYNEQFF.

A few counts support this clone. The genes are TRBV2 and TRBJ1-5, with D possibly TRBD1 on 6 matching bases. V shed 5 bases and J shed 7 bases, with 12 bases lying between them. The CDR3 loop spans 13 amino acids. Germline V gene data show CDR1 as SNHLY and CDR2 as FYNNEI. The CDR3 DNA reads TGTGCCAGCAGTTGGGACATGAGACAGCCCCAGCATTTT. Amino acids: CASSWDMRQPQHF.

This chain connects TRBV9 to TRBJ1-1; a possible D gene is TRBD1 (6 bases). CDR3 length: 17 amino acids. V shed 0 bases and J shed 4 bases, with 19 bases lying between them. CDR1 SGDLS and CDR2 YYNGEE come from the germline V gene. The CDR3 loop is CASSVAPTGSWSTEAFF. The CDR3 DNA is TGTGCCAGCAGCGTAGCTCCAACAGGGAGCTGGAGCACTGAAGCTTTCTTT.

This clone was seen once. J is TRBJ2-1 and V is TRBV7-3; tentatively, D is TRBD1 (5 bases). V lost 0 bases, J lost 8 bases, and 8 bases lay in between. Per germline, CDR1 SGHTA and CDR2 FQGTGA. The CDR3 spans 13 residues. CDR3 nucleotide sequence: TGTGCCAGCAGCTTAACAGGGGCGGATGAGCAGTTCTTC. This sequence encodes CASSLTGADEQFF. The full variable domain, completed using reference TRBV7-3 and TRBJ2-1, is GAGVSQTPSNKVTEKGKYVELRCDPISGHTALYWYRQSLGQGPEFLIYFQGTGAADDSGLPNDRFFAVRPEGSVSTLKIQRTERGDSAVYLCASSLTGADEQFFGPGTRLTVL.

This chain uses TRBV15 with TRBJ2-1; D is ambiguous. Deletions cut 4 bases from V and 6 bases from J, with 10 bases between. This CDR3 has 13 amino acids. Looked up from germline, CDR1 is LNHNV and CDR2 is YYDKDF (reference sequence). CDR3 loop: CATSIAQFNEQFF. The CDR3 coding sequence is TGTGCCACCAGCATTGCACAGTTCAATGAGCAGTTCTTC.

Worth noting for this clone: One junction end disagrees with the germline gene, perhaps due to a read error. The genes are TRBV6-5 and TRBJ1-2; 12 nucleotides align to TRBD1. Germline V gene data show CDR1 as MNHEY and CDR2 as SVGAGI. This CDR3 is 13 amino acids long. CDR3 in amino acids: CASSYRDRGHQLF. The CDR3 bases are TGTGCCAGCAGTTACCGGGACAGGGGGCACCAGCTCTTC.

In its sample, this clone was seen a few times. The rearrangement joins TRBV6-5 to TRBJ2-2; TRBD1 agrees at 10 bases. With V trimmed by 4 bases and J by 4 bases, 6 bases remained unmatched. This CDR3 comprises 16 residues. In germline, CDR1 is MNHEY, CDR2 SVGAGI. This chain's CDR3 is CASSLAGQGSTGELFF. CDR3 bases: TGTGCCAGCAGTTTGGCGGGACAGGGGTCCACCGGGGAGCTGTTTTTT.

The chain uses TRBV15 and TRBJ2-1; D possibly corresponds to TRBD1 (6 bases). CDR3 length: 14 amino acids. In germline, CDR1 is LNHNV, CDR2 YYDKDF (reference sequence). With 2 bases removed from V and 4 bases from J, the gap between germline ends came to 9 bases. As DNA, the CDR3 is TGTGCCACCAGCAGAAAGGGGGTTTACAATGAGCAGTTCTTC. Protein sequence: CATSRKGVYNEQFF.

The CDR3 is CASAAMRALDTQYF. CDR3 sequence (DNA): TGTGCCAGCGCCGCCATGAGAGCGTTGGATACGCAGTATTTT. The chain combines TRBV6-5 with TRBJ2-3, with D hard to call. The germline CDR1 and CDR2 sequences are MNHEY and SVGAGI. Trimming cost V 8 bases and J 6 bases, with 18 bases left between them. The CDR3 length is 14 residues.

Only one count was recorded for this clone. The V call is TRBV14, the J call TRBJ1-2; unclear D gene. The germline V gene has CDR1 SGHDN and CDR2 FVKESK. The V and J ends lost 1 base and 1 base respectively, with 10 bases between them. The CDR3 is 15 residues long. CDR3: CASSQGLQFNYGYTF. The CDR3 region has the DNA TGTGCCAGCAGCCAAGGGCTACAGTTTAACTATGGCTACACCTTC.